This T cell receptor (beta chain) was recovered during a study of blood T cell repertoires in COVID-19. About the research overall: COVID-19 samples from acute and convalescent phases originated in the United States, Italy and Spain. T cells, B-cell-depleted T cells, or PBMCs supplied cDNA or gDNA.

TCRdb's copy holds only in-frame clones and misses some; the assay was immunoSEQ multiplex PCR. The data show a few hundred thousand clones, approximately 85% seen once. The V gene's germline CDR1 is SGHNT and CDR2 YYREEE (reference sequence). Trimming cost V 1 base and J 6 bases; bases outside gene matches: 4. The length of the CDR3 is 14 residues. The TCR comes from a man aged 80 or over with acute or convalescent COVID-19. Sequencing input: peripheral blood. The chain links TRBV5-4 to TRBJ1-2, with 9 positions matching TRBD1. The CDR3 nucleotides read TGTGCCAGCAGCTTGAACAGGGGGCTCGATGGCTACACCTTC. It yields the protein CASSLNRGLDGYTF.